Below, 10 T cell receptor beta chains from the same sample are listed, as sequenced in a study of blood T cell repertoires in COVID-19. The table came from immunoSEQ multiplex PCR; TCRdb's copy has only in-frame clones and leaves some out. Seen here are roughly 220,000 clones, 84% observed once, and the top ten hold about 20%. Sample: peripheral blood. These receptors all come from a man aged 25-45 years with active or convalescent COVID-19.

This chain links TRBV28 with TRBJ1-1, with D possibly matching TRBD1 (6 bases). V lost 6 bases and J 5 bases, leaving 16 bases between the germline ends. Germline V lookup: CDR1 MDHEN, CDR2 SYDVKM. The CDR3 consists of 14 residues. The DNA of the CDR3 is TGTGCCAGCAGCCCGGACAGAGTGGTAACTGAAGCTTTCTTT. Translating gives CASSPDRVVTEAFF.

This chain links TRBV28 with TRBJ1-2; the match to TRBD1 covers 7 bases. After removal of 4 bases from V and 3 bases from J, the junction contained 5 bases not matched to a gene. The length of the CDR3 is 14 residues. Germline assignment: CDR1 MDHEN and CDR2 SYDVKM. The CDR3 DNA reads as TGTGCCAGCAGTTCGGGACAGACCTACTATGGCTACACCTTC. Residues: CASSSGQTYYGYTF.

V usage is TRBV10-2 and J usage is TRBJ2-6; D unclear. V lost 6 bases and J 5 bases, leaving 11 bases between the germline ends. Looked up from germline, CDR1 is WSHSY and CDR2 is SAAADI. CDR3 length: 14 amino acids. The DNA for the CDR3 is TGCGCCAGCAGCGAGACGCGTTGGGCCAACGTCCTGACTTTC. Translated, it gives CASSETRWANVLTF.

V and J are TRBV18 and TRBJ2-1, with D perhaps matching TRBD2 (5 bases). Germline CDR1 is KGHSH and CDR2 is LQKENI. CDR3 size: 12 residues. V gave up 8 bases and J gave up 4 bases, with 9 bases separating them. CDR3 coding DNA: TGTGCCAGCACTCGGGGTTACAATGAGCAGTTCTTC. Residues: CASTRGYNEQFF.

The chain joins TRBV18 to TRBJ2-1, with 7 bases fitting TRBD1. The CDR3 consists of 15 residues. The V segment lost 5 bases and the J segment 4 bases; nucleotides outside the gene matches: 8. Per the germline V gene, CDR1 is KGHSH and CDR2 is LQKENI. The CDR3 sequence is CASSRQGREYNEQFF. The CDR3 DNA is TGTGCCAGCTCAAGACAGGGTCGAGAGTACAATGAGCAGTTCTTC. Combining the CDR3 with reference TRBV18 and TRBJ2-1 gives the whole variable domain NAGVMQNPRHLVRRRGQEARLRCSPMKGHSHVYWYRQLPEEGLKFMVYLQKENIIDESGMPKERFSAEFPKEGPSILRIQQVVRGDSAAYFCASSRQGREYNEQFFGPGTRLTVL.

The V gene is TRBV5-4, the J gene TRBJ2-1; TRBD2 is a possible D gene (6 bases). Trimming took off 5 bases at V and 5 bases at J, with 20 bases between the two ends. This CDR3 spans 16 amino acids. Per the germline V gene, CDR1 is SGHNT and CDR2 is YYREEE (reference sequence). This chain's CDR3 is CASRHDFGRGDNEQFF. CDR3 coding DNA: TGTGCCAGCAGGCACGACTTCGGGCGGGGCGACAATGAGCAGTTCTTC.

The chain couples TRBV29-1 to TRBJ2-6; 11 positions agree with TRBD2. Germline CDR1 SQVTM, CDR2 ANQGSEA. This CDR3 is built from 18 residues. J was trimmed by 2 bases and V by 6 bases; bases with no gene match: 12. CDR3 loop: CSVANVRGLAAGANVLTF. The DNA for the CDR3 is TGCAGCGTCGCAAACGTTAGGGGACTAGCGGCTGGGGCCAACGTCCTGACTTTC.

The chain employs TRBV10-3 and TRBJ2-1; no clear D. Germline CDR1 reads ENHRY; CDR2 reads SYGVKD. This CDR3 comprises 11 residues. The V end was cut by 0 bases, the J end by 9 bases, with 3 bases between. The CDR3 DNA sequence: TGTGCCATCAGTGAGTCCGTTGAGCAGTTCTTC. Amino acids: CAISESVEQFF.

The chain combines TRBV9 with TRBJ2-3; possible D gene TRBD1, 5 bases. V dropped 7 bases and J dropped 6 bases, with 24 bases sitting between them. The CDR3 has 16 amino acids. The germline gives CDR1 SGDLS, CDR2 YYNGEE. The DNA for the CDR3 is TGTGCCAGCCCCTTGGGGCGGAGCCCTCAAAGGGATACGCAGTATTTT. It translates to CASPLGRSPQRDTQYF.

This sequence joins TRBV30 and TRBJ2-3; 10 bases match TRBD1. Germline V gene lookup returns CDR1 GTSNPN and CDR2 SVGIG (reference sequence). Trimming removed 5 bases from V and 3 bases from J; junction bases left unmatched: 2. The CDR3 spans 13 residues. CDR3 residues: CAWGTGDTDTQYF. The CDR3 DNA reads as TGTGCCTGGGGGACAGGGGATACAGATACGCAGTATTTT.